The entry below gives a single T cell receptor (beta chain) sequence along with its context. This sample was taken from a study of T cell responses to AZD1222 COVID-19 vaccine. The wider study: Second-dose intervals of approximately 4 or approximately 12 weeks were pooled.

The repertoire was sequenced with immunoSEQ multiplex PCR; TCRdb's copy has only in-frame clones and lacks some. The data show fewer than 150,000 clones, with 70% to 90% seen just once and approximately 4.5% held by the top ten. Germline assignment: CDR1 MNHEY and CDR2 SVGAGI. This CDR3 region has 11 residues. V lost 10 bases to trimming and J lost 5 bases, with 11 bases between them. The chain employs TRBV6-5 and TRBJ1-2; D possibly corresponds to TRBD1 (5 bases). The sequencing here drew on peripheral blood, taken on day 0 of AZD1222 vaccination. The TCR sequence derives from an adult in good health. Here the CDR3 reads CATGRQYGYTF. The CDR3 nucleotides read TGTGCCACCGGGCGACAGTATGGCTACACCTTC.